A selection of T cell receptor beta chains follows, all from one sample in a study of CD8 T cells in ankylosing spondylitis. TCRdb re-called the 5' RACE reads through MiXCR, storing one row per CDR3 protein. This sample has fewer than 250,000 distinct CDR3 sequences, with 30% to 40% found just once. Sequences were obtained from blood, either unsorted or a sorted T cell fraction (not recorded which). The receptors stem from a male donor with ankylosing spondylitis or in good health (not recorded which). The CDR3 runs from the conserved cysteine through the conserved F or W. The D gene is left open where the match is weak. Size is stated for part of the rows, as once, few or many counts, or as a class when the clone is expanded.

d_call j_call v_call clone_size cdr3_nt cdr3_aa
- TRBJ1-1 TRBV20-1 once TGCAGTGCTAGCATTACGGGGGGCACTGAAGCTTTCTTT CSASITGGTEAFF
- TRBJ2-3 TRBV20-1 few TGCAGTGCTAGGGTGGGAGCGACCACAGATACGCAGTATTTT CSARVGATTDTQYF
TRBD1 TRBJ1-5 TRBV20-1 - TGCAGTGCTAGCCAGAACAGGGGGGGAAGCAATCAGCCCCAGCATTTT CSASQNRGGSNQPQHF
- TRBJ2-1 TRBV20-1 - TGCAGTGCTAGACAGGGAGGACCCTACAATGAGCAGTTCTTC CSARQGGPYNEQFF
- TRBJ1-1 TRBV29-1 many TGCAGCGCCGGCGAGGGGTCGGCGGCTTTCTTT CSAGEGSAAFF
- TRBJ1-1 TRBV4-2 - TGTGCCAGCAGCCAAGATCAAGGTCTTGAAGCTTTCTTT CASSQDQGLEAFF
TRBD2 TRBJ2-5 TRBV6-5 few TGTGCCAGCAGTTACGAAGGGACTAGTAAGGAGACCCAGTACTTC CASSYEGTSKETQYF
TRBD1 TRBJ2-5 TRBV7-9 - TGTGCCAGCAGCCTACCCGAGACAGGGTTAGAGACCCAGTACTTC CASSLPETGLETQYF
TRBD2 TRBJ2-3 TRBV7-6 - TGTGCCAGCAGCTCGCGGACTAGCGGGGGAGATACGCAGTATTTT CASSSRTSGGDTQYF
- TRBJ2-3 TRBV20-1 many TGCAGTGCGAGGAAAGGGTCAGATACGCAGTATTTT CSARKGSDTQYF
TRBD2 TRBJ2-1 TRBV15 few TGTGCCACCAGCAGAGCGGGACTAGCCTACAATGAGCAGTTCTTC CATSRAGLAYNEQFF
- TRBJ2-3 TRBV5-1 few TGCGCCAGCAGCTACGACAGAACCACAGATACGCAGTATTTT CASSYDRTTDTQYF
- TRBJ2-2 TRBV9 - TGTGCCAGCAGCGTAGTGGGCGGGGAGCTGTTTTTT CASSVVGGELFF
TRBD2 TRBJ2-1 TRBV12-3/TRBV12-4 few TGTGCCAGCAGTCTAACTAGAGCGGGGGGTACGCGGCAGTTCTTC CASSLTRAGGTRQFF
- TRBJ2-3 TRBV4-2 few TGTGCCAGCAGCCAAGCAGTTATCACAGATACGCAGTATTTT CASSQAVITDTQYF
- TRBJ2-3 TRBV28 - TGTGCCAGGAAGACTAGGCCAGATACGCAGTATTTT CARKTRPDTQYF
- TRBJ2-1 TRBV7-9 - TGTGCCAGCAGCCGCCTAGGACCTGCTAGGAATGAGCAGTTCTTC CASSRLGPARNEQFF
- TRBJ1-1 TRBV9 few TGTGCCAGCAGCGTAGACAGGGCGAACACTGAAGCTTTCTTT CASSVDRANTEAFF
- TRBJ1-2 TRBV5-5 few TGTGCCAGCAGCCCCGGTGAGGACTATGGCTACACCTTC CASSPGEDYGYTF
TRBD1 TRBJ1-1 TRBV12-3/TRBV12-4 few TGTGCCAGCAGGCGGGGACAGGACACTGAAGCTTTCTTT CASRRGQDTEAFF
TRBD2 TRBJ2-3 TRBV27 - TGTGCCAGCAGTTTGGGAAGCGGGGGACGCACAGATACGCAGTATTTT CASSLGSGGRTDTQYF
- TRBJ2-3 TRBV5-6 many TGTGCCAGCAGAGGTGGACTGGGAGGAGATACGCAGTATTTT CASRGGLGGDTQYF
- TRBJ1-4 TRBV5-1 - TGCGCCAGCAGCTTGGACGGGCAGTCGGAAGAAAAACTGTTTTTT CASSLDGQSEEKLFF
- TRBJ2-1 TRBV7-2 - TGTGCCAGCACCCGAGACCGGGCTAGCGTGCTCTTC CASTRDRASVLF
- TRBJ1-2 TRBV29-1 - TGCAGCGTTGCCCCTGGGGAAGCGGGAAACACCTTC CSVAPGEAGNTF
TRBD2 TRBJ2-3 TRBV20-1 few TGCAGTGCGTCCCTAGCGGGGGCCCTCACAGATACGCAGTATTTT CSASLAGALTDTQYF
- TRBJ2-7 TRBV29-1 few TGCAGCGTTGAAGATCCGGACAGAGACTACGAGCAGTACTTC CSVEDPDRDYEQYF
- TRBJ1-1 TRBV20-1 many TGCAGTGCTAGTACGCGGAGCTTTGAAGCTTTCTTT CSASTRSFEAFF
TRBD2 TRBJ2-7 TRBV7-2 few TGTGCCAGCAGCTTAGTCTCGACTAGCGGGGCGGTCGAGCAGTACTTC CASSLVSTSGAVEQYF
- TRBJ2-1 TRBV5-1 - TGCGCCAGCAGTCAGGAGGGTCTCTACGGGGAGCAGTTCTTC CASSQEGLYGEQFF
- TRBJ2-7 TRBV5-1 - TGCGCCAGCAGCTTGGCATATGGGGTAGGGACCTACGAGCAGTACTTC CASSLAYGVGTYEQYF
TRBD1 TRBJ2-1 TRBV12-3/TRBV12-4 few TGTGCCAGCAGTAAGGACAGGGGGGACAATGAGCAGTTCTTC CASSKDRGDNEQFF
- TRBJ2-7 TRBV13 - TGTGCCAGCGGCCCCCTGCTCCTGTGCGCAGCCAACGAGCAGTACTTC CASGPLLLCAANEQYF
- TRBJ2-7 TRBV12-3/TRBV12-4 few TGTGCCAGCAGTGGCGACGACACCTACGAGCAGTACTTC CASSGDDTYEQYF
- TRBJ2-1 TRBV7-8 few TGTGCCAGCAGCCCACAACCTCCAGGAGCCCACAATGAGCAGTTCTTC CASSPQPPGAHNEQFF
TRBD1 TRBJ2-3 TRBV29-1 - TGCAGCGTTGAAGAGACAGGGGCTACAGATACGCAGTATTTT CSVEETGATDTQYF
- TRBJ2-7 TRBV20-1 - TGCAGTGCTAGAGATATCTCCCAGGGGTCGGGAGAGCAGTACTTC CSARDISQGSGEQYF
TRBD2 TRBJ2-5 TRBV20-1 - TGCAGTGCTAGGCATCCCCGATCGACGGGGGGGCCAGGAGAGACCCAGTACTTC CSARHPRSTGGPGETQYF
- TRBJ2-3 TRBV29-1 many TGCAGCGTTGCAAGCCCACCTACGGGCAGCACAGATACGCAGTATTTT CSVASPPTGSTDTQYF
- TRBJ2-5 TRBV29-1 - TGCAGCGTTGAAAGGAGAGGACAAGAGACCCAGTACTTC CSVERRGQETQYF
TRBD1 TRBJ2-7 TRBV24-1 - TGTGCCACCAGTGATCCTACGACAGGGACCTACGAGCAGTACTTC CATSDPTTGTYEQYF
- TRBJ2-2 TRBV25-1 - TGTGCCAGCAGTGAATTGTGGGACACCGGGGAGCTGTTTTTT CASSELWDTGELFF
- TRBJ2-7 TRBV15 - TGTGCCACCAGCAGGGATAATCGAAACTACGAGCAGTACTTC CATSRDNRNYEQYF